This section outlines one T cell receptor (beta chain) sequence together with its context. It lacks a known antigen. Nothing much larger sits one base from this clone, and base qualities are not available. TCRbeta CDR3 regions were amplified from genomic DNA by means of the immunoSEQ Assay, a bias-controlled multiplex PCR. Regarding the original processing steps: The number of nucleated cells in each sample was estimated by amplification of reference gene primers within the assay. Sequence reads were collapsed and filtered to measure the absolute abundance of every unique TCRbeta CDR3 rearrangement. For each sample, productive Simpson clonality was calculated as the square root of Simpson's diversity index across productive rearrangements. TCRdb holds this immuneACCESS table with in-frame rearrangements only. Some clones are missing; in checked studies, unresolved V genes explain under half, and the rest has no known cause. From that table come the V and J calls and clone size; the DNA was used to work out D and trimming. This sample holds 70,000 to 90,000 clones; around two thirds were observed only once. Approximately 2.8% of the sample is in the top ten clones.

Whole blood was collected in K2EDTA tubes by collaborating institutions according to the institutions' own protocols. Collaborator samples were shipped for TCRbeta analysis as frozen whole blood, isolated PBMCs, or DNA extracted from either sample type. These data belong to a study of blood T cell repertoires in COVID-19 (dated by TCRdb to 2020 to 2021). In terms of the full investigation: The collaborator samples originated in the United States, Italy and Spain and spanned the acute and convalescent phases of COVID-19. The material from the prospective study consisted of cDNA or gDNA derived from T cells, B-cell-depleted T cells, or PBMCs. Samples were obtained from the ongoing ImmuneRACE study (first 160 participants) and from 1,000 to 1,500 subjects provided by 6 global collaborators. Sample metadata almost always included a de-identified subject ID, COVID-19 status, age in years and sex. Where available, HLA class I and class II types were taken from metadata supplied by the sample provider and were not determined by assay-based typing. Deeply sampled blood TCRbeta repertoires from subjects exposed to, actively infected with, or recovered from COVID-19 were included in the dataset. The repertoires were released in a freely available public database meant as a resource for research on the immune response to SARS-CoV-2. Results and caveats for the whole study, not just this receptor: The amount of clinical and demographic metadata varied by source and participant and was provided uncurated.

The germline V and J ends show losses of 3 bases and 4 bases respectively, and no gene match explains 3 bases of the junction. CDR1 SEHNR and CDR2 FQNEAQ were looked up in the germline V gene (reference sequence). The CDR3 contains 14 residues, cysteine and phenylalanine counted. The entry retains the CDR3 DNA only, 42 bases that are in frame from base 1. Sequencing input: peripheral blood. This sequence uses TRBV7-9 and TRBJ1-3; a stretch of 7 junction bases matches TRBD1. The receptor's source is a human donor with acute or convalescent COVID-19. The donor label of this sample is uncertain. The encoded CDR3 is CASSFLDRGNTIYF. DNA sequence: TGTGCCAGCAGCTTCCTGGACAGGGGAAACACCATATATTTT.